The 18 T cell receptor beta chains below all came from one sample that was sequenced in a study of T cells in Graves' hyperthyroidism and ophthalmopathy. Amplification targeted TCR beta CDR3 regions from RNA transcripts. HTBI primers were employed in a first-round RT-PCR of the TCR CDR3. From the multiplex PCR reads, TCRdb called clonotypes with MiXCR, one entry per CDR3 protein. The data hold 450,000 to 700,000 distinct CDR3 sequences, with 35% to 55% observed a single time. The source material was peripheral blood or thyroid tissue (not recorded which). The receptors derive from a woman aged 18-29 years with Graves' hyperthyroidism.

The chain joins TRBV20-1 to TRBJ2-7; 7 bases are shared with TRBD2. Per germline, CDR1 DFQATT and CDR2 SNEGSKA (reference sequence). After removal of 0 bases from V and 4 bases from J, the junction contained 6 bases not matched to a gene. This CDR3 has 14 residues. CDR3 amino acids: CSARDVGRGYEQYF. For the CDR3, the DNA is TGCAGTGCTAGAGATGTTGGGAGGGGTTACGAGCAGTACTTC.

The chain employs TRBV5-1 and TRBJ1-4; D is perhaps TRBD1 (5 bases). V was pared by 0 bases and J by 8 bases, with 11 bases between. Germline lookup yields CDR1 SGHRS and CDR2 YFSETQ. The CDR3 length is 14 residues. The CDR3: CASSLDGGEEKLFF. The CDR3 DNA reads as TGCGCCAGCAGCTTGGACGGGGGAGAGGAAAAACTGTTTTTT. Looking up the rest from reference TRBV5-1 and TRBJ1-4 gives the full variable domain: KAGVTQTPRYLIKTRGQQVTLSCSPISGHRSVSWYQQTPGQGLQFLFEYFSETQRNKGNFPGRFSGRQFSNSRSEMNVSTLELGDSALYLCASSLDGGEEKLFFGSGTQLSVL.

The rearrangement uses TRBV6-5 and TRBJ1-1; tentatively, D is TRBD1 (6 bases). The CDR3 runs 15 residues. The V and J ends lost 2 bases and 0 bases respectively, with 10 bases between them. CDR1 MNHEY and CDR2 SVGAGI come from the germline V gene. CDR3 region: CASSYGTHMNTEAFF. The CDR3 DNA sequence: TGTGCCAGCAGTTACGGGACACACATGAACACTGAAGCTTTCTTT.

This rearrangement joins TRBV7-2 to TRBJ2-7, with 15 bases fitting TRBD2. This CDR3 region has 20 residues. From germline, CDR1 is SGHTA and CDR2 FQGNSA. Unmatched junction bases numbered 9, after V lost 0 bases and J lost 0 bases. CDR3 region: CASSLAGGLAGGQSSYEQYF. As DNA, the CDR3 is TGTGCCAGCAGCTTAGCGGGGGGACTAGCGGGAGGCCAAAGCTCCTACGAGCAGTACTTC.

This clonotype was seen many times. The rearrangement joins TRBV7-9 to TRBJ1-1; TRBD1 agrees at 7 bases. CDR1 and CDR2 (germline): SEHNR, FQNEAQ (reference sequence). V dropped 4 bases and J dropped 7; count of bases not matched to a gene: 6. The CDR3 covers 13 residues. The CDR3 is CASSSYRGDEAFF. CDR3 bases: TGTGCCAGCAGCTCTTACAGGGGCGATGAAGCTTTCTTT.

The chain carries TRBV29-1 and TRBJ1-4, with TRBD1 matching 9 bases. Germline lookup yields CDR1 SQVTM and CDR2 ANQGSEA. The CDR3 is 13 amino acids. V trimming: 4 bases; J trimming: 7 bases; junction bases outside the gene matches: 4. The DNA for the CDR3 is TGCAGCGTTGGGGGGGGACAGGGTGAAAAACTGTTTTTT. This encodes CSVGGGQGEKLFF.

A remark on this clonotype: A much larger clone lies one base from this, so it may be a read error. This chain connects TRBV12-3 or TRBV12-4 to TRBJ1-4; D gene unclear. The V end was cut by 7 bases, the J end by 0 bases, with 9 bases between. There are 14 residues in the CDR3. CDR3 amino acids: CASNVGATNEKLFF. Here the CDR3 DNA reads TGTGCCAGCAACGTTGGGGCAACTAATGAAAAACTGTTTTTT.

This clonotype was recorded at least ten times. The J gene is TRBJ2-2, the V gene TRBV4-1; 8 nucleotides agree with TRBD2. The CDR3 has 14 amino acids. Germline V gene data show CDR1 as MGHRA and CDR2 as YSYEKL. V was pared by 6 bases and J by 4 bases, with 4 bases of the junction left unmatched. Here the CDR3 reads CASRETSATGELFF. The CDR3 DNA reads TGCGCCAGCAGAGAGACTAGCGCCACCGGGGAGCTGTTTTTT.

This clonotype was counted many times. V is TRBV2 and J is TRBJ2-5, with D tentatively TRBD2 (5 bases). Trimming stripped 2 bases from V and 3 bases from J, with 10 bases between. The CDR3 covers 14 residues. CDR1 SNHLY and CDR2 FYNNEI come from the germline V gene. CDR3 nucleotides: TGTGCCAGCAGTGAACGGTCGGGAAAAGAGACCCAGTACTTC. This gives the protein CASSERSGKETQYF.

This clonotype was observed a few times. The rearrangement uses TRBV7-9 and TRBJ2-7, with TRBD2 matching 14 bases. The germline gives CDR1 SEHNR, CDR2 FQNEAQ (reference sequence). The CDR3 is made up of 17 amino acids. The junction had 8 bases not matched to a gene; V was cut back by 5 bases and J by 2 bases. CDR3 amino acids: CASSPTGLAGVPYEQYF. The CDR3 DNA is TGTGCCAGCAGCCCGACGGGACTAGCGGGAGTCCCCTACGAGCAGTACTTC.

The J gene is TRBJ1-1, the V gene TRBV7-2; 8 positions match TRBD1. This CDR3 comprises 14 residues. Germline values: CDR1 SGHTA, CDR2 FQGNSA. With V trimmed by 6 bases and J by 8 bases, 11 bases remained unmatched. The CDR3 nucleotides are TGTGCCAGCAGATACCGCGGCAGGGGGCAAGAAGCTTTCTTT. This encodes CASRYRGRGQEAFF.

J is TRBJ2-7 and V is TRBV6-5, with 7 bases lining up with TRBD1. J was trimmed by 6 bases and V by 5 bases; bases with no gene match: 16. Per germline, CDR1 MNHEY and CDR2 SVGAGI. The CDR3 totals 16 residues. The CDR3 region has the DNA TGTGCCAGCAGTCTCGACGCGGAGAGGGGGCTCTCCGAGCAGTACTTC. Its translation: CASSLDAERGLSEQYF.

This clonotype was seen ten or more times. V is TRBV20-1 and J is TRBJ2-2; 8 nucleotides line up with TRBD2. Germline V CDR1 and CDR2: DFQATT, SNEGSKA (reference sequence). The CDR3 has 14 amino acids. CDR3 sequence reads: CRAGAAGVTGELFF. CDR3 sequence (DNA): TGCAGGGCAGGGGCAGCGGGAGTCACCGGGGAGCTGTTTTTT.

The CDR3 coding sequence is TGTGCCAGCGCTACGACAGGGGGTTACAATCAGCCCCAGCATTTT. Translating gives CASATTGGYNQPQHF. This sequence joins TRBV7-2 and TRBJ1-5, with 9 bases lining up with TRBD1. J gave up 3 bases and V 8 bases, and 8 bases lay outside the gene matches. Germline values: CDR1 SGHTA, CDR2 FQGNSA. The CDR3 is 15 residues long.

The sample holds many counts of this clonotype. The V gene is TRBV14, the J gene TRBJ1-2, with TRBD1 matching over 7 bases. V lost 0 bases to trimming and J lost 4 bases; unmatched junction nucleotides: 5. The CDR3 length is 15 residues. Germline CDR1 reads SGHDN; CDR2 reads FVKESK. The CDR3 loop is CASSQDHGTVYGYTF. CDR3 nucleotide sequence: TGTGCCAGCAGCCAAGATCACGGGACAGTCTATGGCTACACCTTC.

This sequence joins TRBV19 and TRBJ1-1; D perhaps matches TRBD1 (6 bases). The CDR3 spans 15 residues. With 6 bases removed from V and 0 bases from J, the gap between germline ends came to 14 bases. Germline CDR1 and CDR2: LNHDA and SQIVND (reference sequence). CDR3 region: CASSEKQGMNTEAFF. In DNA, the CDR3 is TGTGCCAGTAGCGAAAAACAGGGCATGAACACTGAAGCTTTCTTT. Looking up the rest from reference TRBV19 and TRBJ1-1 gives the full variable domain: DGGITQSPKYLFRKEGQNVTLSCEQNLNHDAMYWYRQDPGQGLRLIYYSQIVNDFQKGDIAEGYSVSREKKESFPLTVTSAQKNPTAFYLCASSEKQGMNTEAFFGQGTRLTVV.

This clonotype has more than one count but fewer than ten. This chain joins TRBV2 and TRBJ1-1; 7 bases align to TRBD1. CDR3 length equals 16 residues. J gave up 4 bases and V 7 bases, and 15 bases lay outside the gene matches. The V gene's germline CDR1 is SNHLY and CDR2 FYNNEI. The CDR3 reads CASTGDSGFGVTEAFF. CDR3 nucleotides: TGTGCCAGCACTGGGGACAGTGGGTTCGGTGTCACTGAAGCTTTCTTT.

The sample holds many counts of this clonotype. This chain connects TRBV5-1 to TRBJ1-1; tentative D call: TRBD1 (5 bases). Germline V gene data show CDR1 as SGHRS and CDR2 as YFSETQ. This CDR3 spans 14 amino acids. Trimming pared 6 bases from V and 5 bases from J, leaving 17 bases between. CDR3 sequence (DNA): TGCGCCAGCACCGCGGTGGGGGTGGAGACTGAAGCTTTCTTT. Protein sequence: CASTAVGVETEAFF.